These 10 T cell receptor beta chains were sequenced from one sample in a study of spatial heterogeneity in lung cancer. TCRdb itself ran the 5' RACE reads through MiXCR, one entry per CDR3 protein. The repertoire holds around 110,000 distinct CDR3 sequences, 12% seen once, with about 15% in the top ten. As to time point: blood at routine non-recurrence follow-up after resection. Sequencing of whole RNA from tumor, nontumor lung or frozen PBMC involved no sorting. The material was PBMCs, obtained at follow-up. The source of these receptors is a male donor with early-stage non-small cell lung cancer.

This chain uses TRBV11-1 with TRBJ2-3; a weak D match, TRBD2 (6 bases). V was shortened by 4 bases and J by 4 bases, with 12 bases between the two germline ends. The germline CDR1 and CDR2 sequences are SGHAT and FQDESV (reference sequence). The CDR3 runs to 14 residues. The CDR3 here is CASSSMGGSDTQYF. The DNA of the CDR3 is TGTGCCAGCAGCTCGATGGGGGGATCAGATACGCAGTATTTT.

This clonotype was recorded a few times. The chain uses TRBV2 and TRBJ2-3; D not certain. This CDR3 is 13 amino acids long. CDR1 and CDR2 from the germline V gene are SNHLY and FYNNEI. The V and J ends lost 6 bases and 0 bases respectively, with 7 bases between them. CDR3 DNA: TGTGCCAGCAGATACGGTAGCACAGATACGCAGTATTTT. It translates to CASRYGSTDTQYF.

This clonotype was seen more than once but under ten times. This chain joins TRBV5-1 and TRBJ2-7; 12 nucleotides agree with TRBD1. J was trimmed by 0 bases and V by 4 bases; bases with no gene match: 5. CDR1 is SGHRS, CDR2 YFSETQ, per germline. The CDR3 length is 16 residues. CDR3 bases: TGCGCCAGCAGCCCCCCGGGACAGGGGGCCTCCTACGAGCAGTACTTC. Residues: CASSPPGQGASYEQYF. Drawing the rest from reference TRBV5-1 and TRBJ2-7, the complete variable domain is KAGVTQTPRYLIKTRGQQVTLSCSPISGHRSVSWYQQTPGQGLQFLFEYFSETQRNKGNFPGRFSGRQFSNSRSEMNVSTLELGDSALYLCASSPPGQGASYEQYFGPGTRLTVT.

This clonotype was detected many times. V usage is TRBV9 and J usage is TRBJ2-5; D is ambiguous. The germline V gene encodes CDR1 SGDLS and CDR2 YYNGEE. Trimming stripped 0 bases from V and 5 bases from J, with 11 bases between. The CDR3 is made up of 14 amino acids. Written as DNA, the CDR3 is TGTGCCAGCAGCGTAGGTCCTACCGCGGAGACCCAGTACTTC. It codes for CASSVGPTAETQYF.

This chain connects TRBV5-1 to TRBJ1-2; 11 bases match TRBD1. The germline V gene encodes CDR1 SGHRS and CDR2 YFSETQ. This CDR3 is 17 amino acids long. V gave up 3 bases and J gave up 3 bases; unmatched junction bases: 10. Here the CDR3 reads CASSSKYGQGADYGYTF. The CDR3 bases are TGCGCCAGCAGCTCCAAATATGGACAGGGGGCGGACTATGGCTACACCTTC.

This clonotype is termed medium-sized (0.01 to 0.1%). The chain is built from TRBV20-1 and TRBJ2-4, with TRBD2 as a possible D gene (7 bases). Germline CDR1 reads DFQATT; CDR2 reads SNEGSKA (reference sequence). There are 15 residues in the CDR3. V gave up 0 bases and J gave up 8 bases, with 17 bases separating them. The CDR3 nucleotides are TGCAGTGCTAGAGATTTCGGGGGGCCGATGGACATTCAGTACTTC. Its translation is CSARDFGGPMDIQYF.

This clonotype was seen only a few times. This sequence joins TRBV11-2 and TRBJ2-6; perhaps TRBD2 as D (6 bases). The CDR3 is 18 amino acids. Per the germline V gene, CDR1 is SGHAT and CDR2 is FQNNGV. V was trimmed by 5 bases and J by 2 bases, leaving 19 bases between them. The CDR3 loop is CASSHIRDGGTGANVLTF. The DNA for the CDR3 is TGTGCCAGCAGCCATATCCGGGACGGGGGAACTGGGGCCAACGTCCTGACTTTC.

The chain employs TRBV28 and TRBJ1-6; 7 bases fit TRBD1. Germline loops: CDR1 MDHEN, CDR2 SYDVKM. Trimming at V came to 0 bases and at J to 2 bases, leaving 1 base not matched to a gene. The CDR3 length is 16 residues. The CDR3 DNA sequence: TGTGCCAGCAGTTTATGGGGGACAGCCTATAATTCACCCCTCCACTTT. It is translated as CASSLWGTAYNSPLHF.

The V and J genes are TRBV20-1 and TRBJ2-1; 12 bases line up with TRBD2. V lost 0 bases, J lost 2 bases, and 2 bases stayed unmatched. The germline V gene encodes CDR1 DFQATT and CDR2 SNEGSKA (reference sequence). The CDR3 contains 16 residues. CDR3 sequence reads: CSARDWTSGTYNEQFF. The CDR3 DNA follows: TGCAGTGCTAGAGATTGGACTAGCGGGACCTACAATGAGCAGTTCTTC.

The CDR3 region has the DNA TGCGCCAGCAAGGTCGCGTTGAACACTGAAGCTTTCTTT. Translating it yields CASKVALNTEAFF. The rearrangement joins TRBV5-1 to TRBJ1-1; D call uncertain. This CDR3 spans 13 amino acids. The germline V gene encodes CDR1 SGHRS and CDR2 YFSETQ. V was trimmed by 6 bases and J by 0 bases, leaving 9 bases between them.